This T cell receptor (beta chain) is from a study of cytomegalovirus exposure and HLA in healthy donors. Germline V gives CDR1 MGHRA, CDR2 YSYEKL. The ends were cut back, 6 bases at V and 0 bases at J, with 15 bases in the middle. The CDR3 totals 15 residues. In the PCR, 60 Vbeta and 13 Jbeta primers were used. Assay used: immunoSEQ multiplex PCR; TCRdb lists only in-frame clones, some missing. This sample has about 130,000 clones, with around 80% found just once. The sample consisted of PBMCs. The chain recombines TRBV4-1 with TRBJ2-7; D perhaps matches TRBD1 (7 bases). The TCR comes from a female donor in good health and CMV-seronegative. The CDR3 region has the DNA TGCGCCAGCAGTCTTCGCGGGACAGCCTCCTACGAGCAGTACTTC. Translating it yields CASSLRGTASYEQYF.